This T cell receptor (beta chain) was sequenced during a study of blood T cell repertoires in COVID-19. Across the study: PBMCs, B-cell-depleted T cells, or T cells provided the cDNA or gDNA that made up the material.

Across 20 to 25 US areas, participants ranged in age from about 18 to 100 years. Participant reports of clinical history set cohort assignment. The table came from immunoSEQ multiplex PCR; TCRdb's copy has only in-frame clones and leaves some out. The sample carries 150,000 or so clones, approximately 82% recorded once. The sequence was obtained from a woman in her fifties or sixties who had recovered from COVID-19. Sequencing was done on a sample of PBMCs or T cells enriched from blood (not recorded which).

The CDR3 DNA sequence: TGTGCCAGCAGCGCGCAGGGGGCCAAAAACATTCAGTACTTC. Its protein is CASSAQGAKNIQYF. This chain connects TRBV5-6 to TRBJ2-4; TRBD1 is a possible D gene (6 bases). This CDR3 is built from 14 residues. V was pared by 4 bases and J by 1 base, with 9 bases between. Germline assignment: CDR1 SGHDT and CDR2 YYEEEE. The variable domain in full, completed from reference TRBV5-6 and TRBJ2-4, reads DAGVTQSPTHLIKTRGQQVTLRCSPKSGHDTVSWYQQALGQGPQFIFQYYEEEERQRGNFPDRFSGHQFPNYSSELNVNALLLGDSALYLCASSAQGAKNIQYFGAGTRLSVL.